A single sample gave rise to the 11 T cell receptor beta chains below, sequenced in a study of T cell repertoires in cytomegalovirus infection. One entry per CDR3 protein results from TCRdb running MiXCR on the reads. The data contain fewer than 550,000 distinct CDR3 sequences, roughly 30% of them singletons. Sequencing used PBMCs. Receptor source: a human donor in good health (CMV status not recorded). Some clones in this sample may be carry-over from other donors' samples.

In its sample, this clonotype was seen a few times. This chain joins TRBV28 and TRBJ2-2, with TRBD1 identical over 10 bases. The germline V gene has CDR1 MDHEN and CDR2 SYDVKM. The CDR3 consists of 16 residues. The V gene end was trimmed by 6 bases and the J gene end by 2 bases; junction bases not matched to a gene: 6. The CDR3 sequence is CASRDRDRGNTGELFF. For the CDR3, the DNA is TGTGCCAGCAGGGACCGGGACAGGGGAAACACCGGGGAGCTGTTTTTT.

With respect to this clonotype: Being one base from a much bigger clone, this may be a read error. The chain couples TRBV7-3 to TRBJ1-1, with no clear D. Per the germline V gene, CDR1 is SGHTA and CDR2 is FQGTGA. The CDR3 extends over 15 amino acids. DNA for the CDR3: TGTGCCAGCAGCCCTGAGGCGGGCCCGAACACTGAAGCTTTATTT. Residues: CASSPEAGPNTEALF.

V is TRBV7-9 and J is TRBJ2-7, with a possible D match to TRBD1 (5 bases). Germline V lookup: CDR1 SEHNR, CDR2 FQNEAQ (reference sequence). There are 16 residues in the CDR3. The V end lost 2 bases, the J end lost 2 bases, and 16 bases lay between the germline ends. The CDR3 DNA is TGTGCCAGCAGCTTAAACCCGAACAGGTTTCCCTACGAGCAGTACTTC. It specifies CASSLNPNRFPYEQYF. The complete variable domain, with remaining parts taken from reference TRBV7-9 and TRBJ2-7, reads DTGVSQNPRHKITKRGQNVTFRCDPISEHNRLYWYRQTLGQGPEFLTYFQNEAQLEKSRLLSDRFSAERPKGSFSTLEIQRTEQGDSAMYLCASSLNPNRFPYEQYFGPGTRLTVT.

The chain links TRBV3-1 to TRBJ1-2; no clear D. The CDR3 runs 16 residues. V lost 1 base to trimming and J lost 0 bases, with 12 bases between them. Germline V lookup: CDR1 LGHDT, CDR2 YNNKEL (reference sequence). Here the CDR3 reads CASSQVGEIANYGYTF. The CDR3 bases are TGTGCCAGCAGCCAAGTGGGCGAAATAGCTAACTATGGCTACACCTTC. Drawing the rest from reference TRBV3-1 and TRBJ1-2, the complete variable domain is DTAVSQTPKYLVTQMGNDKSIKCEQNLGHDTMYWYKQDSKKFLKIMFSYNNKELIINETVPNRFSPKSPDKAHLNLHINSLELGDSAVYFCASSQVGEIANYGYTFGSGTRLTVV.

This clonotype was observed a few times. This sequence joins TRBV7-6 and TRBJ2-3, with no clear D. The CDR3 is made up of 15 amino acids. Trimming took 1 base from V and 2 from J, leaving 10 bases between them. CDR1 is SGHVS, CDR2 FNYEAQ, per germline. The chain's CDR3 is CASSLVGGPTDTQYF. CDR3 coding DNA: TGTGCCAGCAGCTTAGTGGGTGGACCCACAGATACGCAGTATTTT. Drawing the rest from reference TRBV7-6 and TRBJ2-3, the complete variable domain is GAGVSQSPRYKVTKRGQDVALRCDPISGHVSLYWYRQALGQGPEFLTYFNYEAQQDKSGLPNDRFSAERPEGSISTLTIQRTEQRDSAMYRCASSLVGGPTDTQYFGPGTRLTVL.

This clonotype was seen a handful of times. The chain joins TRBV2 to TRBJ2-1; possibly TRBD2 for D (6 bases). The CDR3 contains 16 residues. The germline V gene has CDR1 SNHLY and CDR2 FYNNEI. V lost 2 bases and J 3 bases, leaving 14 bases between the germline ends. CDR3 sequence: CASSERSGDHYNEQFF. The CDR3 region has the DNA TGTGCCAGCAGTGAAAGATCGGGGGACCACTACAATGAGCAGTTCTTC. Supplemented by reference TRBV2 and TRBJ2-1, the full variable domain reads EPEVTQTPSHQVTQMGQEVILRCVPISNHLYFYWYRQILGQKVEFLVSFYNNEISEKSEIFDDQFSVERPDGSNFTLKIRSTKLEDSAMYFCASSERSGDHYNEQFFGPGTRLTVL.

The chain uses TRBV13 and TRBJ1-1; 10 nucleotides agree with TRBD1. Germline V gene lookup returns CDR1 PRHDT and CDR2 FYEKMQ (reference sequence). There are 16 residues in the CDR3. Germline trimming cut 3 bases from V and 1 base from J; bases unmatched to any gene: 5. The DNA of the CDR3 is TGTGCCAGCAGCTTCGACAGGGGGCGACGGAACACTGAAGCTTTCTTT. This gives the protein CASSFDRGRRNTEAFF.

CDR3 nucleotide sequence: TGTGCCAGCAGAGCGGGACAGCCAAGTAGAGCCTATGGCTACACCTTC. Translating gives CASRAGQPSRAYGYTF. V and J are TRBV27 and TRBJ1-2, with 7 bases lining up with TRBD1. J was trimmed by 4 bases and V by 6 bases; bases with no gene match: 14. The CDR3 consists of 16 residues. Germline V gene lookup returns CDR1 MNHEY and CDR2 SMNVEV (reference sequence).

This clonotype came up a few times. In DNA form, the CDR3 reads TGTGCCAGCAGCCATGGCGGGCTAACAGATACGCAGTATTTT. It encodes CASSHGGLTDTQYF. The chain carries TRBV7-3 and TRBJ2-3; tentative D call: TRBD2 (5 bases). Trimming removed 5 bases at V and 3 bases at J, with 12 bases between. The CDR3 consists of 14 residues. Germline values: CDR1 SGHTA, CDR2 FQGTGA.

With regard to this clonotype: This sequence may be a read error, since a much larger clone differs from it by one base. Lacking the conserved final phenylalanine or tryptophan, this CDR3 likely reflects a read error. This chain joins TRBV12-3 or TRBV12-4 and TRBJ2-6; D is undetermined. CDR3 length: 15 residues. Deletions cut 3 bases from V and 0 bases from J, with 6 bases between. CDR3 region: CASSFSSSGANVLTL. CDR3 sequence (DNA): TGTGCCAGCAGTTTTTCCAGCTCTGGGGCCAACGTCCTGACTTTA.

This clonotype was picked up one time. A read error may produce the germline difference seen at one junction end. The chain combines TRBV20-1 with TRBJ2-3; weak D call: TRBD2 (6 bases). CDR1 and CDR2 (germline): DFQATT, SNEGSKA (reference sequence). The CDR3 contains 13 residues. CDR3 nucleotides: TGCAGTTCTAGGAGGGGAAGCACAGATACGCAGTATTTT. It codes for CSSRRGSTDTQYF.